Sequencing of this TCR beta chain was carried out in a study of T cells in Graves' hyperthyroidism and ophthalmopathy. TCR beta CDR3 regions were amplified from RNA transcripts. RT-PCR in the first round (using the HTBI primer set) targeted the TCR CDR3. In TCRdb, the multiplex PCR reads were re-called with MiXCR into one record per CDR3 protein. The repertoire includes about 610,000 distinct CDR3 sequences, about 45% of them detected once, and about 8% sits in the top ten. The ends were cut back, 5 bases at V and 5 bases at J, with 6 bases in the middle. CDR1 is LNHNV and CDR2 is YYDKDF in the germline V gene (reference sequence). The length of the CDR3 is 12 residues. In patients aged 18 to 65, hyperthyroidism was newly diagnosed, with duration under 2 months. Exclusion criteria comprised uncontrolled infection, other autoimmune disease, pregnancy or lactation.

The material sequenced was peripheral blood or thyroid tissue (not recorded which). The chain is built from TRBV15 and TRBJ1-4; unclear D gene. This TCR was recovered from a woman younger than 30 with Graves' hyperthyroidism. The CDR3 spells CATSFQNEKLFF. CDR3 DNA sequence: TGTGCCACCAGCTTCCAGAATGAAAAACTGTTTTTT.